This T cell receptor beta chain was identified in a study of CD4+ T cells in melanoma (dated by TCRdb to between 2021 and 2024). Regarding the research as a whole: The study examined neoantigen-specific CD4+ T cells in human melanoma. Broader findings and caveats from the paper: Neoantigen-specific CD4+ T cells were reported to be correlated with the function of CD8+ T cells, macrophages and B cells. Diverse differentiation states were reported to be shown by neoantigen-specific CD4+ T cells in melanoma.

In the case of this clone: Its antigen has not been determined. No qualities accompany the bases; no much larger clone lies one base away.

Library method: the immunoSEQ multiplex PCR assay. Drawn from immuneACCESS, this table holds only the in-frame rearrangements with V and J called that TCRdb kept. Clones are partly lost; checked studies trace under half to an unresolved V gene and leave the rest unexplained. The sample contains fewer than 150,000 clones, approximately 91% of them found a single time. The ten largest clones add up to approximately 1.4% of the sample. The donors were melanoma patients. CDR1 and CDR2 are drawn from the germline V gene: SGHTA, FQGNSA. Taken from cysteine to phenylalanine, the CDR3 has 15 residues. Of all the DNA, just the CDR3 is kept, 45 bases in frame from base 1. Deletion took 0 bases off V and 5 bases off J, with a span of 14 bases between the germline ends.

This sequence originates from a human donor with melanoma. This sequence uses TRBV7-2 and TRBJ2-7, with TRBD1 tentatively as D gene (5 bases match). The CDR3 protein sequence reads: CASSLALGRINEQYF. The nucleotide sequence reads as follows: TGTGCCAGCAGCTTAGCGCTGGGGCGCATAAACGAGCAGTACTTC. When the CDR3 is completed using the reference TRBV7-2 and TRBJ2-7 genes on either side, the full variable domain is GAGVSQSPSNKVTEKGKDVELRCDPISGHTALYWYRQSLGQGLEFLIYFQGNSAPDKSGLPSDRFSAERTGGSVSTLTIQRTQQEDSAVYLCASSLALGRINEQYFGPGTRLTVT.